One sample yielded the 17 T cell receptor beta chains listed below, sequenced in a study of metastatic and nonmetastatic thyroid tumors. Each patient went into thyroid surgery without having received any treatment. TCRdb used MiXCR to call clones anew from the PCR reads. The sample lists about 8,400 clones, about 32% occurring once. What was sequenced was tumor tissue. The receptors were gathered from a female donor with papillary thyroid cancer or a benign thyroid nodule (not recorded which). Some clones in this sample may be carry-over from other donors' samples.

The V call is TRBV11-3, the J call TRBJ1-2; D perhaps matches TRBD1 (5 bases). V gave up 5 bases and J gave up 3 bases, with 13 bases separating them. The CDR3 is 14 residues long. From germline, CDR1 is SGHNT and CDR2 YENEEA. In nucleotides, the CDR3 is TGTGCCAGCAGCGGGGATTGGGGGGACTATGGCTACACCTTC. This sequence encodes CASSGDWGDYGYTF.

The chain joins TRBV11-3 to TRBJ1-6; TRBD1 is a possible D gene (5 bases). Trimming left V 3 bases short and J 7 bases short, with 10 bases between. Germline CDR1 SGHNT, CDR2 YENEEA. The CDR3 is made up of 14 amino acids. The DNA for the CDR3 is TGTGCCAGCAGCTTCGACAGCAAGAATTCACCCCTCCACTTT. Its protein is CASSFDSKNSPLHF.

This clone was seen only a few times. This chain uses TRBV7-8 with TRBJ1-2, with D unclear. CDR3 length: 15 residues. V lost 5 bases to trimming and J lost 6 bases, with 19 bases between them. CDR1 SGHVS and CDR2 FQNEAQ come from the germline V gene. The CDR3 nucleotides are TGTGCCAGCAGCCCCGCAAAAGAAGGGTCCCATGGCTACACCTTC. Its protein product is CASSPAKEGSHGYTF.

This clone was counted between two and nine times. The V and J genes are TRBV20-1 and TRBJ2-1; the D is unclear. The CDR3 has 14 residues. Trimming stripped 3 bases from V and 10 bases from J, with 19 bases between. Germline V gene data show CDR1 as DFQATT and CDR2 as SNEGSKA (reference sequence). The CDR3 DNA reads as TGCAGTGCTAGGCCGTGGGTCCAGTCAAGGGAGCAGTTCTTC. Residues: CSARPWVQSREQFF.

The chain couples TRBV28 to TRBJ1-2; no definite D call. CDR3 length: 17 amino acids. V was trimmed by 10 bases and J by 0 bases, leaving 24 bases between them. The V gene's germline CDR1 is MDHEN and CDR2 SYDVKM. The CDR3 coding sequence is TGTGCCATCTCCGAGAGGGCAGTGACTGACTCTAACTATGGCTACACCTTC. It encodes CAISERAVTDSNYGYTF.

V gene TRBV6-1 combines with J gene TRBJ1-3; maybe TRBD1 (5 bases). The length of the CDR3 is 17 residues. Germline-derived CDR1 and CDR2 are MNHNS and SASEGT. Trimming took off 2 bases at V and 4 bases at J, with 18 bases between the two ends. The CDR3 nucleotides are TGTGCCAGCAGTGAAATAGAGGGGCTAGCGAAGGGAAACACCATATATTTT. Translated, it gives CASSEIEGLAKGNTIYF.

The chain couples TRBV2 to TRBJ1-2, with unresolved D. Trimming cost V 5 bases and J 4 bases, with 14 bases left between them. CDR1 and CDR2 from the germline V gene are SNHLY and FYNNEI. The CDR3 spans 14 residues. CDR3 sequence (DNA): TGTGCCAGCAGTTTCGGAGGGTCTGGCTATGGCTACACCTTC. Translated, it gives CASSFGGSGYGYTF.

The chain combines TRBV20-1 with TRBJ2-1; 12 positions agree with TRBD2. The CDR3 totals 15 residues. The J segment lost 10 bases and the V segment lost 1 base, leaving 8 bases of the junction unmatched. CDR1 is DFQATT, CDR2 SNEGSKA, per germline (reference sequence). Written as DNA, the CDR3 is TGCAGTGCTAGAGCCTCCGGGACTAGCGGGTACGAGCAGTTCTTC. It translates to CSARASGTSGYEQFF.

This clone is medium-sized (0.01 to 0.1%) in the sample. The chain recombines TRBV7-2 with TRBJ2-2; unclear D gene. CDR3 length: 12 amino acids. CDR1 SGHTA and CDR2 FQGNSA come from the germline V gene. V dropped 1 base and J dropped 7 bases, with 4 bases sitting between them. CDR3 nucleotides: TGTGCCAGCAGCTTAGTGGTCGGGGAGCTGTTTTTT. The encoded protein is CASSLVVGELFF.

This chain connects TRBV20-1 to TRBJ2-3; D call uncertain. This CDR3 region has 15 residues. V was clipped by 0 bases and J by 0 bases, with 10 bases between them. Germline V gene sequence: CDR1 DFQATT, CDR2 SNEGSKA (reference sequence). CDR3 amino acids: CSARDRVTSTDTQYF. The CDR3 DNA reads as TGCAGTGCTAGAGATCGAGTCACTAGCACAGATACGCAGTATTTT.

By its share, this clone is medium-sized. The chain uses TRBV20-1 and TRBJ2-1, with 8 bases aligning to TRBD2. Germline-derived CDR1 and CDR2 are DFQATT and SNEGSKA (reference sequence). CDR3 size: 12 residues. Trimming took 3 bases from V and 9 from J; bases not matched to a gene: 4. In DNA form, the CDR3 reads TGCAGTGCTAGTAGCGGGATAGGTGAGCAGTTCTTC. Its translation is CSASSGIGEQFF.

This clone was detected ten times or more. A much larger clonotype is one base distant, so this may be a read error. The chain recombines TRBV11-3 with TRBJ2-1, with a possible D match to TRBD2 (6 bases). Germline CDR1 reads SGHNT; CDR2 reads YENEEA. This CDR3 has 14 amino acids. This CDR3 reads CASSLAGLYSEQFF. The CDR3 DNA is TGTGCCAGCAGCTTAGCGGGACTCTACAGTGAGCAGTTCTTC.

V and J are TRBV20-1 and TRBJ2-5; TRBD2 agrees at 12 bases. Germline lookup yields CDR1 DFQATT and CDR2 SNEGSKA (reference sequence). After removal of 7 bases from V and 7 bases from J, the junction contained 16 bases not matched to a gene. The CDR3 extends over 16 amino acids. The CDR3 nucleotides are TGCAGTGAAGGTCTAGCGGGAGGGCCCGTGAAAAGGACCCAGTACTTC. Amino acids: CSEGLAGGPVKRTQYF.

The genes are TRBV9 and TRBJ1-2; TRBD1 matches 9 bases. The CDR3 covers 16 residues. Germline CDR1 is SGDLS and CDR2 is YYNGEE. Unmatched junction bases numbered 5, after V lost 1 base and J lost 1 base. The CDR3 loop reads CASSVNPDRGNYGYTF. The CDR3 coding sequence is TGTGCCAGCAGCGTAAACCCGGACAGGGGTAACTATGGCTACACCTTC. Full variable domain (outside the CDR3, taken from reference TRBV9 and TRBJ1-2): DSGVTQTPKHLITATGQRVTLRCSPRSGDLSVYWYQQSLDQGLQFLIQYYNGEERAKGNILERFSAQQFPDLHSELNLSSLELGDSALYFCASSVNPDRGNYGYTFGSGTRLTVV.

By sample fraction, this clone is large (0.1 to 1%). V usage is TRBV7-8 and J usage is TRBJ1-2; possible D gene TRBD1, 5 bases. Germline assignment: CDR1 SGHVS and CDR2 FQNEAQ. The V end lost 4 bases, the J end lost 0 bases, and 18 bases lay between the germline ends. CDR3 size: 17 residues. CDR3 region: CASSSGTPGPSNYGYTF. In nucleotides, the CDR3 is TGTGCCAGCAGCTCCGGGACGCCGGGCCCGTCTAACTATGGCTACACCTTC.

By its share, this clone is medium-sized. This chain joins TRBV27 and TRBJ2-3, with 11 positions matching TRBD1. V trimming: 3 bases; J trimming: 5 bases; junction bases outside the gene matches: 4. This CDR3 is built from 15 residues. The germline V gene encodes CDR1 MNHEY and CDR2 SMNVEV (reference sequence). Here the CDR3 DNA reads TGTGCCAGCAGTTTCGAGGGACAGGGGGTAGATACGCAGTATTTT. Protein product: CASSFEGQGVDTQYF.

This clone is large within its sample. The chain couples TRBV2 to TRBJ2-3; no definite D call. Germline V gene sequence: CDR1 SNHLY, CDR2 FYNNEI. The CDR3 covers 12 residues. Deletions cut 5 bases from V and 5 bases from J, with 8 bases between. The CDR3 DNA reads as TGTGCCAGCAGTCCGACTGTAGATACGCAGTATTTT. Its protein is CASSPTVDTQYF.